These 9 T cell receptor beta chains were all obtained from the same sample, sequenced in a study of regulatory T cells in long-lasting Graves disease. With iRepertoire HTBI primers and Arm-PCR of CDR3 regions, TCR beta libraries were built. From the multiplex PCR reads, TCRdb called clonotypes with MiXCR, one entry per CDR3 protein. The sample lists over 450,000 distinct CDR3 sequences, about 12% occurring once. The time point was: newly diagnosed GD, antithyroid drugs for less than 3 months. RNA from PBMCs was the source of the TCR library. This sample was shared with a second study, whose subject was T cells in Graves' hyperthyroidism and ophthalmopathy.

Sequenced here: peripheral blood mononuclear cells (PBMCs), sampled at new diagnosis, from a patient treated with antithyroid drugs. These receptors were taken from a woman aged 30 to 39 with Graves disease.

This clonotype showed up many times. V and J are TRBV11-3 and TRBJ2-1; D remains ambiguous. This CDR3 comprises 15 residues. Germline V gene lookup returns CDR1 SGHNT and CDR2 YENEEA. Trimming took off 2 bases at V and 0 bases at J, with 8 bases between the two ends. CDR3 nucleotides: TGTGCCAGCAGCTTATACTTCCACTCCTACAATGAGCAGTTCTTC. Protein: CASSLYFHSYNEQFF.

Note on this clonotype: With only one base between it and a far larger clone, this is likely a read error. The rearrangement joins TRBV6-9 to TRBJ2-7; 8 positions match TRBD1. CDR1 is MNHGY and CDR2 is SVAAGI in the germline V gene. This CDR3 spans 13 amino acids. Here the CDR3 DNA reads TGTGCCAGCAGTTCAGGGGGCGGGTACGAGCAGCACTTC. Residues: CASSSGGGYEQHF.

This clonotype was recorded at least ten times. The chain links TRBV7-2 to TRBJ1-2; D uncertain. Trimming stripped 0 bases from V and 0 bases from J, with 8 bases between. This CDR3 is 15 amino acids long. CDR1 is SGHTA, CDR2 FQGNSA, per germline. CDR3 nucleotide sequence: TGTGCCAGCAGCTTAGCTGCAGACCCTAACTATGGCTACACCTTC. As protein: CASSLAADPNYGYTF.

Concerning this clonotype itself: A much larger clone differs by one base, so this may be a read error. The chain carries TRBV7-3 and TRBJ2-3; the match to TRBD2 covers 8 bases. Germline CDR1 SGHTA, CDR2 FQGTGA. The CDR3 is made up of 15 amino acids. CDR3 in DNA: TGTGCCAGCAGCTTCATAGCGGGACGGGCAGATACGCACTATTTT. It yields the protein CASSFIAGRADTHYF.

There are many counts of this clonotype. The gene calls are TRBV30 and TRBJ1-1; D uncertain. CDR3 length equals 13 residues. Deletions cut 3 bases from V and 5 bases from J, with 13 bases between. CDR1 is GTSNPN and CDR2 is SVGIG in the germline V gene (reference sequence). CDR3 loop: CAWRRTTVTEAFF. CDR3 coding DNA: TGTGCCTGGAGGAGAACCACGGTGACTGAAGCTTTCTTT.

This clonotype was detected only once. This chain joins TRBV14 and TRBJ2-1; the match to TRBD2 covers 9 bases. V trimming: 0 bases; J trimming: 0 bases; junction bases outside the gene matches: 9. This CDR3 comprises 19 residues. The V gene's germline CDR1 is SGHDN and CDR2 FVKESK. CDR3 in DNA: TGTGCCAGCAGCCAAGATCTGATAACTAGCGGGTACTCCTACAATGAGCAGTTCTTC. This encodes CASSQDLITSGYSYNEQFF.

This clonotype was detected ten times or more. V usage is TRBV6-5 and J usage is TRBJ2-7, with a tentative D call TRBD1 (6 bases). V was clipped by 3 bases and J by 6 bases, with 27 bases between them. This CDR3 is 18 amino acids long. In germline, CDR1 is MNHEY, CDR2 SVGAGI. The CDR3 DNA follows: TGTGCCAGCAGTTATAGGGCCAGGGGACGACTCGGCGGGCGCGAGCAGTACTTC. Translated, it gives CASSYRARGRLGGREQYF.

The chain recombines TRBV19 with TRBJ1-4; the match to TRBD1 covers 7 bases. This CDR3 is 14 amino acids long. J gave up 4 bases and V 5 bases, and 4 bases lay outside the gene matches. In germline, CDR1 is LNHDA, CDR2 SQIVND (reference sequence). CDR3: CASSLDRHNEKLFF. The CDR3 coding sequence is TGTGCCAGTAGTTTGGACAGGCATAATGAAAAACTGTTTTTT. Together with reference TRBV19 and TRBJ1-4, the CDR3 gives the full variable domain: DGGITQSPKYLFRKEGQNVTLSCEQNLNHDAMYWYRQDPGQGLRLIYYSQIVNDFQKGDIAEGYSVSREKKESFPLTVTSAQKNPTAFYLCASSLDRHNEKLFFGSGTQLSVL.

This clonotype was observed at least ten times. The chain recombines TRBV6-5 with TRBJ1-1; 8 nucleotides match TRBD1. Germline assignment: CDR1 MNHEY and CDR2 SVGAGI. Germline trimming cut 3 bases from V and 5 bases from J; bases unmatched to any gene: 5. The CDR3 covers 14 residues. The CDR3 DNA reads TGTGCCAGCAGTTATTCAGGGGGCCGGACTGAAGCTTTCTTT. Its protein is CASSYSGGRTEAFF.